Listed below are T cell receptor beta chains from one sample, sequenced in a study of OX40 agonist ivuxolimab in advanced cancers. Repertoires were generated with immunoSEQ multiplex PCR, while TCRdb's copy carries only in-frame clones and drops some. The profile shows 60,000 to 65,000 clones, 85% of them singletons. The source was CD4+ or CD8+ T cells sorted from blood, collected in a trial of the OX40 agonist ivuxolimab. These receptors all come from an adult with an advanced solid tumor such as melanoma, head and neck, liver or kidney cancer. Both conserved end residues are part of each CDR3. Fields, in order: clone size, D gene, J gene, CDR3 length, V gene, CDR3 protein, CDR3 DNA. The D gene is left open where the match is weak. Not every row has a clone size; where given, it reads once, few, many or a size class.

. . TRBJ2-1 13 TRBV7-2 CAGSGWAGNEQFF TGTGCCGGAAGTGGGTGGGCGGGCAATGAGCAGTTCTTC
. . TRBJ1-1 14 TRBV5-1 CASSLELANTEAFF TGCGCCAGCAGCTTGGAACTTGCGAACACTGAAGCTTTCTTT
. . TRBJ1-1 14 TRBV7-2 CASSLIGRNTEAFF TGTGCCAGCAGCTTAATTGGCAGAAACACTGAAGCTTTCTTT
. . TRBJ1-4 16 TRBV11-2 CASSLEQGRLWEKLFF TGTGCCAGCAGCTTAGAACAGGGCCGCCTCTGGGAAAAACTGTTTTTT
. . TRBJ2-7 14 TRBV28 CASRLGEGASEQYF TGTGCCAGCAGACTCGGGGAGGGGGCTTCCGAGCAGTACTTC
. . TRBJ2-3 15 TRBV18 CASSPSILRTDTQYF TGTGCCAGCTCACCTTCGATTCTCCGCACAGATACGCAGTATTTT
once TRBD2 TRBJ2-1 15 TRBV5-1 CASSPSGRAYNEQFF TGCGCCAGCAGTCCTAGCGGGAGGGCCTACAATGAGCAGTTCTTC
. TRBD1 TRBJ2-5 14 TRBV28 CASSSHDREETQYF TGTGCCAGCAGTTCCCATGACAGGGAAGAGACCCAGTACTTC
. TRBD2 TRBJ2-1 12 TRBV7-3 CASSLSGGEQFF TGTGCCAGCAGCTTAAGCGGGGGTGAGCAGTTCTTC
. . TRBJ1-4 15 TRBV7-2 CASSLAGHANEKLFF TGTGCCAGCAGCTTAGCCGGTCATGCTAATGAAAAACTGTTTTTT
. . TRBJ1-2 15 TRBV4-2 CASSHTDGTVYGYTF TGTGCCAGCAGCCATACAGACGGCACAGTTTATGGCTACACCTTC
. . TRBJ1-1 14 TRBV27 CASSFKAPIGEAFF TGTGCCAGCAGTTTTAAGGCCCCTATCGGGGAAGCTTTCTTT
. . TRBJ2-3 15 TRBV7-2 CASSLGGYSTDTQYF TGTGCCAGCAGCTTAGGCGGGTATAGCACAGATACGCAGTATTTT
once . TRBJ2-2 13 TRBV5-1 CASSLERTGELFF TGCGCCAGCAGCTTGGAAAGGACCGGGGAGCTGTTTTTT